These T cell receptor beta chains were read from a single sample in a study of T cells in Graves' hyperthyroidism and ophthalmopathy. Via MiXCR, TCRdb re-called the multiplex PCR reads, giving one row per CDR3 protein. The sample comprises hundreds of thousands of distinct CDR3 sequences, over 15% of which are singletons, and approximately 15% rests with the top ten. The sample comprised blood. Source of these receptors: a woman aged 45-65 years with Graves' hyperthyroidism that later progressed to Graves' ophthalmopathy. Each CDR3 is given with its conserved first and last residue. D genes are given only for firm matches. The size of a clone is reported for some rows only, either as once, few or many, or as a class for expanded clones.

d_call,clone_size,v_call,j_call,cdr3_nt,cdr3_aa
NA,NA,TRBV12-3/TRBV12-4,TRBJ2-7,TGTGCCAGCAGTTTTGGACAGACCCTTAGCTCCTACGAGCAGTACTTC,CASSFGQTLSSYEQYF
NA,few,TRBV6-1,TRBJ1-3,TGTGCCAGCAGCACACAAAAGACAGTTACTGGAAACACCATATATTTT,CASSTQKTVTGNTIYF
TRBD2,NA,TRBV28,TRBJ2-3,TGTGCCAGCGGGGAACGAAGCGGGGGGGCCTCCACAGATACGCAGTATTTT,CASGERSGGASTDTQYF
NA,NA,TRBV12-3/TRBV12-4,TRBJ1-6,TGTGCCAGCAGTCGATCCGGGACAAAAGATTCACCCCTCCACTTT,CASSRSGTKDSPLHF
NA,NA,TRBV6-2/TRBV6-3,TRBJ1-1,TGTGCCAGCAGTTACTCGACATACACTGAAGCTTTCTTT,CASSYSTYTEAFF
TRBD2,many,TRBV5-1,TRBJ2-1,TGCGCCAGCAGCCTCGGGACTAGCGGGGGTAAGGGGAATGAGCAGTTCTTC,CASSLGTSGGKGNEQFF
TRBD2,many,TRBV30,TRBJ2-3,TGTGCCTGGAGTCCCGGGGGGTTGACAGATACGCAGTATTTT,CAWSPGGLTDTQYF
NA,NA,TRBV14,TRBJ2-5,TGTGCCAGCAGCCAAGTATCTAGCTGGAGCCAAGAGACCCAGTACTTC,CASSQVSSWSQETQYF
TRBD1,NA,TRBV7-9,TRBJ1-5,TGTGCCAGCAGCTTAATGTCCACAGGGGATCAGCCCCAGCATTTT,CASSLMSTGDQPQHF
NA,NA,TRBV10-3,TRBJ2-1,TGTGCCATCAGTGACCAGGACAGCTACTACAATGAGCAGTTCTTC,CAISDQDSYYNEQFF
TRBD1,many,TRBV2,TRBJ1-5,TGTGCCAGCAGTGAGACAGGGGGCGCGGGCAATCAGCCCCAGCATTTT,CASSETGGAGNQPQHF
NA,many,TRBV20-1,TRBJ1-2,TGCAGTGCTAGGACAGTTTATGGCTACACCTTC,CSARTVYGYTF
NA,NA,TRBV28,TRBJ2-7,TGTGCCAGCTTCAGGGGTCGGGAGCAGTACTTC,CASFRGREQYF
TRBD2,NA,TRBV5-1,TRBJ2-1,TGCGCCAGCAGCTTGACGAGACTAGCGGGGGGGCAGGCCTACAATGAGCAGTTCTTC,CASSLTRLAGGQAYNEQFF
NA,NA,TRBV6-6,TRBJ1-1,TGTGCCAGCAGTTACTATTGGGGCGGCACTGAAGCTTTCTTT,CASSYYWGGTEAFF
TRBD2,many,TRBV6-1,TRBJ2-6,TGTGCCAGCAGTGTTCTAGCGGGGGCCCGCTCTGGGGCCAACGTCCTGACTTTC,CASSVLAGARSGANVLTF
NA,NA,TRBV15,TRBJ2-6,TGTGCCACCAGCAGAGAGAGGGCTGGGGCCAACGTCCTGACTTTC,CATSRERAGANVLTF
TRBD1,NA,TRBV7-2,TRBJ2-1,TGTGCCAGCAGCTCGTACAGGGGTTACTCCTACAATGAGCAGTTCTTC,CASSSYRGYSYNEQFF
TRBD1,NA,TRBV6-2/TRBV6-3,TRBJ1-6,TGTGCCAGCAGACCATTACAGGGGGCTGATAATTCACCCCTCCACTTT,CASRPLQGADNSPLHF
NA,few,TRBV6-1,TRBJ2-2,TGTGCCAGCAGTGAAAGCCCAAGGGGCCAGGGCACCGGGGAGCTGTTTTTT,CASSESPRGQGTGELFF
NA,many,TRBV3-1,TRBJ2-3,TGTGCCAGCAGCTCCCGGTTGGGGGCCCTCACAGATACGCAGTATTTT,CASSSRLGALTDTQYF
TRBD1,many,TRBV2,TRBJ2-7,TGTGCCAGCAGTCGGGACAGGGGGCAATACGAGCAGTACTTC,CASSRDRGQYEQYF
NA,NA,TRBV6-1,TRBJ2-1,TGTGCCAGCAGTGTTCATGGTTTCTCGGGTTCCTACAATGAGCAGTTCTTC,CASSVHGFSGSYNEQFF
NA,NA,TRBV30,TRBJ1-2,TGTGCCTCTGACTGGGGGGCGAAGGGCTACACCTTC,CASDWGAKGYTF
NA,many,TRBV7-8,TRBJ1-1,TGTGCCAGCAGCCTCACCGTTTCGGGGATCGGGACTGAAGCTTTCTTT,CASSLTVSGIGTEAFF
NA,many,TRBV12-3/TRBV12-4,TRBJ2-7,TGTGCCAGCAGTTTGCAGGCTGGAAGCTCCTACGAGCAGTACTTC,CASSLQAGSSYEQYF
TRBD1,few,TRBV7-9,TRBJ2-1,TGTGCCAGCAGCCGGACAGGGTTCGACAATGAGCAGTTCTTC,CASSRTGFDNEQFF
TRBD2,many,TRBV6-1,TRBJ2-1,TGTGCCAGCAGTGCTCCCCTACGGCGGGGGGGAGGGAATGAGCAGTTCTTC,CASSAPLRRGGGNEQFF
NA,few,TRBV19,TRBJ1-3,TGTGCCAGTAGTGTCCGGGACCTGAGCTCTGGAAACACCATATATTTT,CASSVRDLSSGNTIYF
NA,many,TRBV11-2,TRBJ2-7,TGTGCCAGCAGCTCGGACAGAAGCAACTACGAGCAGTACTTC,CASSSDRSNYEQYF
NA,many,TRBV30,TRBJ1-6,TGTGCCTGGAACCACAAAACAGTGCGAAAGGATTCACCCCTCCACTTT,CAWNHKTVRKDSPLHF
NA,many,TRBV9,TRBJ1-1,TGTGCCAGCAGCCAACAGGTAATGAACACTGAAGCTTTCTTT,CASSQQVMNTEAFF
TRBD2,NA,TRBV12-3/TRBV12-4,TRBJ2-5,TGTGCCTGGAGTGCGACGGGACTAGCGGGAGAGACCCAGTACTTC,CAWSATGLAGETQYF
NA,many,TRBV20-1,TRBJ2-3,TGCAGTGCCCACGGGAAGAGGAATACGCAGTATTTT,CSAHGKRNTQYF
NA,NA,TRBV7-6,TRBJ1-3,TGTGCCAGCAGCTTGAGCAACACCATATATTTT,CASSLSNTIYF
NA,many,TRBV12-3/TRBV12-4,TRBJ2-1,TGTGCCAGCAGCCAGAACAAAGAGGTGACATCCAATTACAATGAGCAGTTCTTC,CASSQNKEVTSNYNEQFF
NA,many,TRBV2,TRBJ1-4,TGTGCCAGCAGTGTTAGCACGGGGAACGGTGAAAAACTGTTTTTT,CASSVSTGNGEKLFF
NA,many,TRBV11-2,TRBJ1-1,TGTGCCAGCACCCTGGGACGGCGGATAAACACTGAAGCTTTCTTT,CASTLGRRINTEAFF
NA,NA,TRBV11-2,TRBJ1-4,TGTGCCAGCAGCTTAATGGGTCGGGGGGCTAATGAAAAACTGTTTTTT,CASSLMGRGANEKLFF
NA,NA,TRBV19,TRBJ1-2,TGTGCCCCCGCTGGGGGAGGCTATGGCTACACCTTC,CAPAGGGYGYTF
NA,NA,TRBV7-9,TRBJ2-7,TGTGCCAGCAGCTTAGTGGGCAGTGACGAGCAGTACTTC,CASSLVGSDEQYF
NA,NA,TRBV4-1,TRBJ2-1,TGCGCCAGCAGCCAAGGGGTCGGTGGGACCCGGACCAATGAGCAGTTCTTC,CASSQGVGGTRTNEQFF
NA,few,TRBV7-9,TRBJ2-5,TGTGCCAGCAGCCGAAACTTTGAGACCCAGTACTTC,CASSRNFETQYF
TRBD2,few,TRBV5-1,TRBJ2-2,TGTGCCAGCAGCAACCTAGCGGGGGGGAGCACCGGGGAGCTGTTTTTT,CASSNLAGGSTGELFF
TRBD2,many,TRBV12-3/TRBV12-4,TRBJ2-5,TGTGCCAGCAGTTTAGGGCCTAGCGGGGGCCTCCAAGAGACCCAGTACTTC,CASSLGPSGGLQETQYF
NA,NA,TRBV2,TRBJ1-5,TGTGCCAGCAGTGAAACGGCAATATATCAGCCCCAGCATTTT,CASSETAIYQPQHF